This TCR beta chain is drawn from a study of blood T cell repertoires in COVID-19. Study overall: Sites across the United States, Italy and Spain contributed samples from acute and convalescent COVID-19. From T cells, B-cell-depleted T cells, or PBMCs came the material, which was cDNA or gDNA.

During active infection, Seattle patients enrolled and were then monitored through disease. Germline CDR1 reads SGHRS; CDR2 reads YFSETQ. V lost 4 bases and J lost 0; bases outside the gene matches: 6. The CDR3 runs to 16 residues. Authors' methods: Amplification of reference gene primers was used by the study to estimate nucleated cell counts. The data were produced by immunoSEQ multiplex PCR, yet TCRdb's version contains in-frame clones alone and is incomplete. V, J and clone size reflect that table, while D and trimming were determined from the DNA. The sample has some 300,000 clones, under 90% seen once.

Sequencing used peripheral blood. The chain carries TRBV5-1 and TRBJ2-1; TRBD1 matches at 8 bases. This receptor was taken from a woman aged 30 to 39 with COVID-19, enrolled during active disease. In DNA, the CDR3 is TGCGCCAGCAGCCCGAGGACAGGGAACTCCTACAATGAGCAGTTCTTC. Its translation: CASSPRTGNSYNEQFF. Full variable domain (rest looked up from reference TRBV5-1 and TRBJ2-1): KAGVTQTPRYLIKTRGQQVTLSCSPISGHRSVSWYQQTPGQGLQFLFEYFSETQRNKGNFPGRFSGRQFSNSRSEMNVSTLELGDSALYLCASSPRTGNSYNEQFFGPGTRLTVL.